Sequencing of this TCR beta chain was carried out in a study of identical twins. Notes on the study in general: Abundant cord blood beta clonotypes carried fewer insertions; memory repertoires showed none.

Template switching created a universal primer site, and the cDNA included unique molecular identifiers. TCRdb re-analysed the 5' RACE reads in MiXCR, keeping a single row per CDR3 protein. The sample consists of hundreds of thousands of distinct CDR3 sequences, roughly 6% of them appearing once. The CDR3 sequence is 15 residues long. The germline CDR1 and CDR2 sequences are SGHVS and FQNEAQ. The V segment lost 3 bases and the J segment 9 bases; nucleotides outside the gene matches: 6. All donors comprised healthy Caucasians. With respect to this clonotype: Antigen unknown.

This sequence was found in a young man in good health. The rearrangement links TRBV7-8 to TRBJ2-1; TRBD2 matches at 12 bases. Sequenced sample: naive T cells sorted from blood. As DNA, the CDR3 is TGTGCCAGCAGCTTCCCGACTAGCGGGAGTCGTGAGCAGTTCTTC. Translation: CASSFPTSGSREQFF.